Following are 32 T cell receptor beta chains from one sample sequenced in a study of cytomegalovirus exposure and HLA in healthy donors. The PCR had 60 Vbeta and 13 Jbeta primers. Here immunoSEQ multiplex PCR was the method, and the copy in TCRdb shows in-frame clones only, minus some. The table has some 190,000 clones, around four fifths seen once. The sequenced sample consisted of PBMCs. The receptors derive from a woman aged 25 to 39 in good health and CMV-seronegative.

CDR3 nucleotides: TGTGCCAGCAGCTTACGTTCAGGTCGCAATCAGCCCCAGCATTTT. This translates into CASSLRSGRNQPQHF. The chain links TRBV7-2 to TRBJ1-5; D is uncertain. This CDR3 is built from 15 residues. Germline CDR1 and CDR2: SGHTA and FQGNSA. The V gene lost 2 bases and the J gene lost 2 bases, with 10 bases spanning the gap.

The genes are TRBV10-3 and TRBJ1-6; D unclear. Germline V gene lookup returns CDR1 ENHRY and CDR2 SYGVKD. V was clipped by 3 bases and J by 0 bases, with 6 bases between them. The CDR3 spans 15 residues. CDR3 sequence (DNA): TGTGCCATCAGTGATGATAGCTCCTATAATTCACCCCTCCACTTT. This translates into CAISDDSSYNSPLHF.

The V gene is TRBV27, the J gene TRBJ1-1; D perhaps matches TRBD1 (5 bases). With 2 bases removed from V and 1 base from J, the gap between germline ends came to 8 bases. This CDR3 contains 14 residues. Germline CDR1 reads MNHEY; CDR2 reads SMNVEV (reference sequence). In DNA, the CDR3 is TGTGCCAGCAGTTTAGGGGGGGGGAACACTGAAGCTTTCTTT. This codes for CASSLGGGNTEAFF.

CDR3 bases: TGTGCCAGCTCGTCCCTGGTAGCGGTGAGCACAGATACGCAGTATTTT. Protein product: CASSSLVAVSTDTQYF. The V call is TRBV18, the J call TRBJ2-3; D possibly corresponds to TRBD2 (6 bases). The germline CDR1 and CDR2 sequences are KGHSH and LQKENI. CDR3 length equals 16 residues. V lost 6 bases and J lost 0, with 16 bases in between. Combining the CDR3 with reference TRBV18 and TRBJ2-3 gives the whole variable domain NAGVMQNPRHLVRRRGQEARLRCSPMKGHSHVYWYRQLPEEGLKFMVYLQKENIIDESGMPKERFSAEFPKEGPSILRIQQVVRGDSAAYFCASSSLVAVSTDTQYFGPGTRLTVL.

This chain joins TRBV18 and TRBJ2-1; weak D call: TRBD2 (5 bases). CDR1 and CDR2 (germline): KGHSH, LQKENI. The V end lost 3 bases, the J end lost 5 bases, and 8 bases lay between the germline ends. CDR3 length equals 13 residues. This chain's CDR3 is CASSPLGDNEQFF. DNA for the CDR3: TGTGCCAGCTCACCGCTCGGGGACAATGAGCAGTTCTTC. Combining the CDR3 with reference TRBV18 and TRBJ2-1 gives the whole variable domain NAGVMQNPRHLVRRRGQEARLRCSPMKGHSHVYWYRQLPEEGLKFMVYLQKENIIDESGMPKERFSAEFPKEGPSILRIQQVVRGDSAAYFCASSPLGDNEQFFGPGTRLTVL.

This chain connects TRBV29-1 to TRBJ1-5; tentatively, D is TRBD1 (6 bases). Germline V gene lookup returns CDR1 SQVTM and CDR2 ANQGSEA. The V and J ends lost 7 bases and 2 bases respectively, with 12 bases between them. The CDR3 spans 13 residues. The chain's CDR3 is CSAAAGGNQPQHF. The CDR3 DNA is TGCAGCGCCGCCGCAGGGGGCAATCAGCCCCAGCATTTT.

This clone came up a few times. The genes are TRBV6-1 and TRBJ1-1; unclear D gene. The germline V and J ends were trimmed by 1 base and 6 bases, with 12 bases remaining between them. The CDR3 spans 14 residues. Germline lookup yields CDR1 MNHNS and CDR2 SASEGT. In DNA, the CDR3 is TGTGCCAGCAGTGAAGGCTTTGCCAACTCTGAAGCTTTCTTT. This encodes CASSEGFANSEAFF.

With regard to this clone: Other DNA sequences of this sample code for an identical CDR3. The chain links TRBV5-1 to TRBJ2-7, with 9 bases identical to TRBD2. The CDR3 consists of 14 residues. V trimming: 1 base; J trimming: 2 bases; junction bases outside the gene matches: 1. Germline CDR1 is SGHRS and CDR2 is YFSETQ. CDR3 region: CASSLRGGAYEQYF. The CDR3 DNA reads TGCGCCAGCAGCTTGCGCGGGGGGGCCTACGAGCAGTACTTC.

This clone was detected once. The chain couples TRBV18 to TRBJ2-3, with 8 bases matching TRBD2. The CDR3 runs to 17 residues. Trimming removed 3 bases from V and 3 bases from J; junction bases left unmatched: 11. The V gene's germline CDR1 is KGHSH and CDR2 LQKENI. The CDR3 bases are TGTGCCAGCTCACCCCGCGGCGGGGGGTGGGAGACAGATACGCAGTATTTT. Amino acid sequence: CASSPRGGGWETDTQYF.

The rearrangement uses TRBV7-6 and TRBJ2-2; no firm D call. V lost 2 bases and J 6 bases, leaving 10 bases between the germline ends. Germline-derived CDR1 and CDR2 are SGHVS and FNYEAQ. The CDR3 has 14 amino acids. The CDR3 reads CASSLSRAAGELFF. The CDR3 DNA follows: TGTGCCAGCAGCTTAAGCCGCGCGGCCGGGGAGCTGTTTTTT.

The chain links TRBV10-3 to TRBJ2-1; 7 bases line up with TRBD1. J gave up 4 bases and V 6 bases, and 12 bases lay outside the gene matches. Germline CDR1 reads ENHRY; CDR2 reads SYGVKD. The CDR3 spans 16 residues. For the CDR3, the DNA is TGTGCCATCAGGCCTTTGGCCGTACAGGGGTACAATGAGCAGTTCTTC. This gives the protein CAIRPLAVQGYNEQFF.

The chain recombines TRBV27 with TRBJ2-7, with a possible D match to TRBD1 (5 bases). Trimming cost V 4 bases and J 4 bases, with 8 bases left between them. Per germline, CDR1 MNHEY and CDR2 SMNVEV (reference sequence). The CDR3 is made up of 12 amino acids. The CDR3 nucleotides are TGTGCCAGCAGTTACCAGGGATACGAGCAGTACTTC. It encodes CASSYQGYEQYF.

This chain joins TRBV19 and TRBJ1-1; 9 nucleotides agree with TRBD1. With V trimmed by 5 bases and J by 4 bases, 5 bases remained unmatched. CDR1 LNHDA and CDR2 SQIVND come from the germline V gene (reference sequence). The length of the CDR3 is 14 residues. CDR3 nucleotide sequence: TGTGCCAGTAGTGGACAGGGGAGGGCCACTGAAGCTTTCTTT. Encoded protein: CASSGQGRATEAFF.

V and J are TRBV5-1 and TRBJ2-5; D possibly corresponds to TRBD2 (8 bases). Germline CDR1 and CDR2: SGHRS and YFSETQ. The CDR3 extends over 16 amino acids. The V end was cut by 0 bases, the J end by 2 bases, with 14 bases between. This CDR3 is CASSLGQGGGQETQYF. The CDR3 DNA sequence: TGCGCCAGCAGCTTGGGACAGGGCGGGGGGCAAGAGACCCAGTACTTC.

This chain uses TRBV7-9 with TRBJ2-5; 13 bases match TRBD2. V lost 5 bases, J lost 0 bases, and 3 bases stayed unmatched. The length of the CDR3 is 16 residues. The germline CDR1 and CDR2 sequences are SEHNR and FQNEAQ (reference sequence). The CDR3 sequence: CASSPGLAGYQETQYF. CDR3 nucleotide sequence: TGTGCCAGCAGCCCGGGACTAGCGGGGTACCAAGAGACCCAGTACTTC.

The rearrangement uses TRBV4-1 and TRBJ1-2; D perhaps matches TRBD1 (6 bases). CDR3 size: 14 residues. Germline-derived CDR1 and CDR2 are MGHRA and YSYEKL. Between the trimmed V and J ends, which lost 7 bases and 6 bases, there was a span of 18 bases. The CDR3 nucleotides read TGCGCCAGCACCGGAGGGGGAGGGGCGGATGGCTACACCTTC. This codes for CASTGGGGADGYTF.

This clone showed up just a few times. The chain couples TRBV6-4 to TRBJ2-3; 8 nucleotides agree with TRBD2. Germline values: CDR1 MRHNA, CDR2 SNTAGT. This CDR3 is 15 amino acids long. Trimming cost V 3 bases and J 6 bases; bases outside gene matches: 8. This chain's CDR3 is CASSEDGGAADTQYF. In nucleotides, the CDR3 is TGTGCCAGCAGTGAAGACGGGGGGGCTGCGGATACGCAGTATTTT.

For this clone: The same CDR3 can be traced to other DNA sequences in this sample. This rearrangement joins TRBV9 to TRBJ2-7; TRBD1 matches 9 bases. V was clipped by 3 bases and J by 5 bases; unmatched bases: 6. CDR1 is SGDLS, CDR2 YYNGEE, per germline. This CDR3 region has 14 residues. The DNA for the CDR3 is TGTGCCAGCAGCGCAGGGACAGGGTTCGACGAGCAGTACTTC. Encoded protein: CASSAGTGFDEQYF.

The rearrangement links TRBV19 to TRBJ1-4; 11 bases map to TRBD1. The CDR3 is 15 amino acids. Germline V gene lookup returns CDR1 LNHDA and CDR2 SQIVND (reference sequence). Trimming took 6 bases from V and 6 from J; bases not matched to a gene: 6. The CDR3: CASRLPGQGDEKLFF. The CDR3 coding sequence is TGTGCCAGTAGATTACCGGGACAGGGGGATGAAAAACTGTTTTTT. Filled out from reference TRBV19 and TRBJ1-4, the complete variable domain reads DGGITQSPKYLFRKEGQNVTLSCEQNLNHDAMYWYRQDPGQGLRLIYYSQIVNDFQKGDIAEGYSVSREKKESFPLTVTSAQKNPTAFYLCASRLPGQGDEKLFFGSGTQLSVL.

V usage is TRBV4-2 and J usage is TRBJ1-1; TRBD1 is a possible D gene (6 bases). This CDR3 region has 15 residues. Trimming took off 4 bases at V and 5 bases at J, with 17 bases between the two ends. CDR1 LGHNA and CDR2 YNFKEQ come from the germline V gene. CDR3 sequence: CASSLYREYATEAFF. DNA of the CDR3: TGTGCCAGCAGCCTCTACAGGGAGTACGCGACTGAAGCTTTCTTT.

This clone was seen only a few times. The CDR3 nucleotides read TGTGCCAGCAGCCCAAGGGGGGGGGACACTGAAGCTTTCTTT. Translation gives CASSPRGGDTEAFF. J is TRBJ1-1 and V is TRBV7-6, with D maybe TRBD1 (6 bases). Trimming cost V 5 bases and J 3 bases, with 13 bases left between them. The CDR3 loop spans 14 amino acids. The germline CDR1 and CDR2 sequences are SGHVS and FNYEAQ.

V and J are TRBV2 and TRBJ1-4; no clear D gene. Deletions cut 3 bases from V and 6 bases from J, with 11 bases between. There are 14 residues in the CDR3. Germline V lookup: CDR1 SNHLY, CDR2 FYNNEI. The CDR3 DNA sequence: TGTGCCAGCAGTGACCAGATAAGTTATGAAAAACTGTTTTTT. Residues: CASSDQISYEKLFF.

This clone has just one count. The junction differs from germline at one of its ends, possibly a read error. J is TRBJ2-5 and V is TRBV7-7; D gene unclear. CDR3 length: 15 amino acids. CDR1 is SSHAT and CDR2 is FNYEAQ in the germline V gene (reference sequence). CDR3 sequence (DNA): TGTGCTAGCAGCTTATCTATAGCCCAAAGGGAGACCCAGTACTTC. It yields the protein CASSLSIAQRETQYF.

The CDR3 loop is CASSRGQNSNQPQHF. The CDR3 DNA reads TGCGCCAGCAGTCGAGGACAAAATAGCAATCAGCCCCAGCATTTT. The chain carries TRBV23-1 and TRBJ1-5, with a tentative D call TRBD1 (5 bases). Being an ORF, TRBV23-1 has a function that is uncertain. This CDR3 contains 15 residues. The germline V and J ends were trimmed by 4 bases and 0 bases, with 10 bases remaining between them.

This chain uses TRBV5-6 with TRBJ2-7; possible D gene TRBD1, 5 bases. The V end lost 1 base, the J end lost 0 bases, and 14 bases lay between the germline ends. The CDR3 is made up of 16 amino acids. Germline-derived CDR1 and CDR2 are SGHDT and YYEEEE. CDR3 in DNA: TGTGCCAGCAGCTTGTTTGGGGCCCGAAGCTCCTACGAGCAGTACTTC. Amino acids: CASSLFGARSSYEQYF.

The chain combines TRBV13 with TRBJ1-1; 7 bases are shared with TRBD1. This CDR3 spans 16 amino acids. Trimming cost V 6 bases and J 0 bases; bases outside gene matches: 10. Germline V gene lookup returns CDR1 PRHDT and CDR2 FYEKMQ (reference sequence). As DNA, the CDR3 is TGTGCCAGCAGATACCGGGACAGCTTTATGAACACTGAAGCTTTCTTT. Translated: CASRYRDSFMNTEAFF. Based on the CDR3 plus reference TRBV13 and TRBJ1-1, the full variable domain is AAGVIQSPRHLIKEKRETATLKCYPIPRHDTVYWYQQGPGQDPQFLISFYEKMQSDKGSIPDRFSAQQFSDYHSELNMSSLELGDSALYFCASRYRDSFMNTEAFFGQGTRLTVV.

The V call is TRBV10-3, the J call TRBJ1-5, with D possibly TRBD1 on 6 matching bases. Trimming shortened V by 10 bases and J by 2 bases, and 18 bases separated the two germline ends. The germline gives CDR1 ENHRY, CDR2 SYGVKD. The CDR3 spans 15 residues. The CDR3 here is CASAGGGTGNQPQHF. The CDR3 DNA reads TGTGCCAGCGCGGGGGGGGGCACGGGCAATCAGCCCCAGCATTTT.

The V and J genes are TRBV5-8 and TRBJ2-6; D possibly corresponds to TRBD2 (5 bases). V lost 3 bases and J lost 0, with 7 bases in between. Per the germline V gene, CDR1 is SGHTS and CDR2 is YDEGEE. CDR3 length: 15 amino acids. The DNA for the CDR3 is TGTGCCAGCAGCTCGGGAAGCTCTGGGGCCAACGTCCTGACTTTC. It codes for CASSSGSSGANVLTF.

J is TRBJ2-2 and V is TRBV10-3, with a possible D match to TRBD1 (6 bases). The CDR3 is 15 amino acids. The germline V and J ends were trimmed by 4 bases and 3 bases, with 12 bases remaining between them. Per the germline V gene, CDR1 is ENHRY and CDR2 is SYGVKD. The CDR3 region is CAISASGADTGELFF. CDR3 in DNA: TGTGCCATCAGTGCCTCAGGGGCGGACACCGGGGAGCTGTTTTTT.

The genes are TRBV7-2 and TRBJ1-1; possible D gene TRBD1, 5 bases. The germline V and J ends were trimmed by 2 bases and 3 bases, with 13 bases remaining between them. CDR1 is SGHTA and CDR2 is FQGNSA in the germline V gene. CDR3 length: 15 amino acids. The CDR3 sequence is CASSLLPGGYTEAFF. In DNA form, the CDR3 reads TGTGCCAGCAGCTTACTTCCTGGGGGGTACACTGAAGCTTTCTTT.

The chain employs TRBV7-9 and TRBJ1-2; TRBD1 matches at 7 bases. CDR3 length: 12 amino acids. V shed 5 bases, J shed 8 bases, and the junction held 5 bases outside the gene matches. Per the germline V gene, CDR1 is SEHNR and CDR2 is FQNEAQ (reference sequence). The CDR3 loop is CASSVQGGGYTF. CDR3 bases: TGTGCCAGCAGCGTTCAGGGGGGCGGCTACACCTTC.

The rearrangement links TRBV7-2 to TRBJ1-2; D perhaps matches TRBD1 (5 bases). CDR1 and CDR2 (germline): SGHTA, FQGNSA. Between the trimmed V and J ends, which lost 5 bases and 3 bases, there was a span of 10 bases. The CDR3 is 13 residues long. The CDR3 region has the DNA TGTGCCAGCAGCCTGAGACAGCACTATGGCTACACCTTC. Encoded protein: CASSLRQHYGYTF.